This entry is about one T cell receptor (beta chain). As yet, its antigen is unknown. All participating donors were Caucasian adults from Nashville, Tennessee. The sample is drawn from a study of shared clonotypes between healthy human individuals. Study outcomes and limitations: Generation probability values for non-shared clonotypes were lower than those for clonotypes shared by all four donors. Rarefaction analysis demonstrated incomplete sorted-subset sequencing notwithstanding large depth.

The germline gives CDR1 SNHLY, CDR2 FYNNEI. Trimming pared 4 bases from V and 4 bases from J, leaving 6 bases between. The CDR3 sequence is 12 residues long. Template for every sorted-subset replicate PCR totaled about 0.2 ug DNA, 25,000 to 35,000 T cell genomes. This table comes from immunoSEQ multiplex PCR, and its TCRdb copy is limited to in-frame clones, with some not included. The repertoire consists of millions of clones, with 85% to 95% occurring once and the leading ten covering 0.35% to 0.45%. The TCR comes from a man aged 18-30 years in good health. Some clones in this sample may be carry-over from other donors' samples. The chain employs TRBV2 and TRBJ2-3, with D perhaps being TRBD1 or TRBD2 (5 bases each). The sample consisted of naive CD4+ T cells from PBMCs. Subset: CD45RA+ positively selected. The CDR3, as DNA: TGTGCCAGCAGTGTGGGGGCAGATACGCAGTATTTT. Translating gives CASSVGADTQYF. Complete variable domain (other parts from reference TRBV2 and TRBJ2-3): EPEVTQTPSHQVTQMGQEVILRCVPISNHLYFYWYRQILGQKVEFLVSFYNNEISEKSEIFDDQFSVERPDGSNFTLKIRSTKLEDSAMYFCASSVGADTQYFGPGTRLTVL.